The rows below give T cell receptor beta chains drawn from one sample of a study of cytomegalovirus exposure and HLA in healthy donors. TCRdb keeps only in-frame clones here, not all; method: immunoSEQ multiplex PCR. The sample records 100,000 to 150,000 clones, over 75% being singletons. The sample was PBMCs. All receptors come from a woman aged 40 to 50 in good health and CMV-seropositive. The CDR3 runs from the conserved cysteine through the conserved F or W. Fields, in order: J gene, V gene, clone size, D gene, CDR3 protein, CDR3 DNA. The D gene is left open where the match is weak. The listing skips clone size in some rows; elsewhere it reads once, few, many or a size class.

j_call: TRBJ2-1
v_call: TRBV30
clone_size: NA
d_call: TRBD2
cdr3_aa: CAWSGGGGAPEQFF
cdr3_nt: TGTGCCTGGAGTGGGGGCGGGGGGGCCCCTGAGCAGTTCTTC

j_call: TRBJ1-2
v_call: TRBV19
clone_size: NA
d_call: TRBD1
cdr3_aa: CASSPPDRDGYTF
cdr3_nt: TGTGCCAGTAGTCCGCCCGACAGGGACGGCTACACCTTC

j_call: TRBJ1-4
v_call: TRBV27
clone_size: NA
d_call: TRBD1
cdr3_aa: CASSLTGGVEKLFF
cdr3_nt: TGTGCCAGCAGTCTTACAGGGGGCGTTGAAAAACTGTTTTTT

j_call: TRBJ2-5
v_call: TRBV30
clone_size: NA
d_call: NA
cdr3_aa: CAWSVRETQYF
cdr3_nt: TGTGCCTGGAGTGTACGGGAGACCCAGTACTTC

j_call: TRBJ2-7
v_call: TRBV28
clone_size: NA
d_call: TRBD2
cdr3_aa: CASSPTSGVSYEQYF
cdr3_nt: TGTGCCAGCAGCCCAACTAGCGGGGTCTCCTACGAGCAGTACTTC

j_call: TRBJ1-4
v_call: TRBV27
clone_size: NA
d_call: TRBD1
cdr3_aa: CASSPTGTGTFATNEKLFF
cdr3_nt: TGTGCCAGCAGTCCTACCGGGACAGGGACTTTTGCAACTAATGAAAAACTGTTTTTT

j_call: TRBJ2-5
v_call: TRBV7-6
clone_size: NA
d_call: TRBD2
cdr3_aa: CASSNRLAGKKETQYF
cdr3_nt: TGTGCCAGCAGCAACCGACTAGCGGGGAAGAAAGAGACCCAGTACTTC

j_call: TRBJ2-7
v_call: TRBV13
clone_size: NA
d_call: TRBD2
cdr3_aa: CASSALAGGRGEQYF
cdr3_nt: TGTGCCAGCAGCGCCCTAGCGGGAGGGCGGGGCGAGCAGTACTTC

j_call: TRBJ1-5
v_call: TRBV19
clone_size: NA
d_call: NA
cdr3_aa: CASSISREGNQPQHF
cdr3_nt: TGTGCCAGTAGTATTTCCAGGGAGGGCAATCAGCCCCAGCATTTT

j_call: TRBJ2-1
v_call: TRBV5-1
clone_size: few
d_call: TRBD1
cdr3_aa: CASSLGGTGGFNEQFF
cdr3_nt: TGCGCCAGCAGCTTGGGGGGGACAGGGGGCTTCAATGAGCAGTTCTTC

j_call: TRBJ2-7
v_call: TRBV6-4
clone_size: NA
d_call: TRBD2
cdr3_aa: CASIPGTSGGSYEQYF
cdr3_nt: TGTGCCAGCATCCCCGGGACTAGCGGGGGCTCCTACGAGCAGTACTTC

j_call: TRBJ2-1
v_call: TRBV2
clone_size: few
d_call: NA
cdr3_aa: CASSARTGRDEQFF
cdr3_nt: TGTGCCAGCAGCGCCCGGACAGGGAGGGATGAGCAGTTCTTC

j_call: TRBJ2-3
v_call: TRBV2
clone_size: NA
d_call: TRBD1
cdr3_aa: CASSEGTGGTDTQYF
cdr3_nt: TGTGCCAGCAGTGAAGGGACAGGGGGCACAGATACGCAGTATTTT